This T cell receptor beta chain was sequenced for a study of shared clonotypes between healthy human individuals. Turning to this clone: Its antigen remains unidentified.

The CDR3 spans 15 residues. Per the germline V gene, CDR1 is LNHDA and CDR2 is SQIVND (reference sequence). With 3 bases clipped from V and 6 bases from J, the junction kept 8 bases outside the gene matches. The authors split each subset's genomic DNA evenly across several immunoSEQ plates. Replicate PCRs for sorted subsets used approximately 220 ng DNA; this equaled 25,000 to 35,000 T cell genomes. In the source study's methods: ImmunoSEQ output held junction-only sequences without quality scores, so filtering differed. TCRdb's table, derived via immunoSEQ multiplex PCR, lists solely in-frame clones and lacks some. The D gene and trimming were derived from the DNA, and the V and J assignments and clone size from that table. This sample has about 510,000 clones, with approximately 95% found just once. Findings and limits, study-wide: Generally, estimated richness proved larger in naive subsets than it did in memory subsets.

The sample taken for sequencing was naive CD4+ T cells sorted from blood. As for subset: CD45RA+ positively selected. The TCR originated in a woman aged 25 to 45 in good health. The chain uses TRBV19 and TRBJ2-7; 10 bases match TRBD2. This CDR3 is CASSMGLARKAEQYF. The CDR3 coding sequence is TGTGCCAGTAGTATGGGACTAGCGAGAAAGGCCGAGCAGTACTTC.